One and the same sample provided the 12 T cell receptor beta chains below, sequenced in a study of blood T cell repertoires in COVID-19. Sequencing used immunoSEQ multiplex PCR; TCRdb keeps in-frame clones, though not all of them. Of some 250,000 clones in the sample, approximately 85% are singletons; the top ten hold about an eighth. Input material: peripheral blood. These TCRs come from a woman aged 60-70 years with active or convalescent COVID-19.

The chain links TRBV7-9 to TRBJ2-1; D might be TRBD2 (5 bases). The V end lost 6 bases, the J end lost 0 bases, and 18 bases lay between the germline ends. The CDR3 is 17 residues long. CDR1 and CDR2 (germline): SEHNR, FQNEAQ (reference sequence). The CDR3 sequence is CASRPAPGTRSYNEQFF. CDR3 coding DNA: TGTGCCAGCAGGCCCGCTCCGGGAACCCGCTCCTACAATGAGCAGTTCTTC. The variable domain in full, completed from reference TRBV7-9 and TRBJ2-1, reads DTGVSQNPRHKITKRGQNVTFRCDPISEHNRLYWYRQTLGQGPEFLTYFQNEAQLEKSRLLSDRFSAERPKGSFSTLEIQRTEQGDSAMYLCASRPAPGTRSYNEQFFGPGTRLTVL.

This chain connects TRBV7-9 to TRBJ2-3, with 13 bases matching TRBD2. The V and J ends lost 6 bases and 2 bases, in that order; junction bases with no gene match: 5. From germline, CDR1 is SEHNR and CDR2 FQNEAQ (reference sequence). The CDR3 consists of 16 residues. The CDR3 sequence is CASRPGLAGNTDTQYF. CDR3 DNA: TGTGCCAGCAGACCGGGACTAGCGGGGAACACAGATACGCAGTATTTT.

The CDR3 sequence: CASSKGLAGGNTGELFF. CDR3 DNA sequence: TGTGCCAGCAGCAAGGGACTAGCGGGGGGAAACACCGGGGAGCTGTTTTTT. The chain joins TRBV5-8 to TRBJ2-2, with 15 bases fitting TRBD2. Losses at the gene ends were 4 bases for V and 2 bases for J; bases not matched to a gene: 3. The germline CDR1 and CDR2 sequences are SGHTS and YDEGEE. The CDR3 totals 17 residues.

This clone was recorded a few times. The chain couples TRBV30 to TRBJ1-1; D is possibly TRBD1 (6 bases). The V and J ends lost 3 bases and 5 bases respectively, with 13 bases between them. The V gene's germline CDR1 is GTSNPN and CDR2 SVGIG (reference sequence). The CDR3 is 13 amino acids. The CDR3 spells CAWSGTYGTEAFF. CDR3 DNA: TGTGCCTGGAGCGGGACATACGGGACTGAAGCTTTCTTT.

The chain joins TRBV6-5 to TRBJ1-3; D may be TRBD1 (5 bases). This CDR3 region has 15 residues. V was cut by 2 bases and J by 3 bases, with 11 bases left in between. Germline V lookup: CDR1 MNHEY, CDR2 SVGAGI. Here the CDR3 reads CASSYAFGGGNTIYF. CDR3 sequence (DNA): TGTGCCAGCAGTTACGCCTTCGGGGGTGGAAACACCATATATTTT.

V usage is TRBV5-4 and J usage is TRBJ2-1, with 8 nucleotides matching TRBD2. Per the germline V gene, CDR1 is SGHNT and CDR2 is YYREEE (reference sequence). J lost 9 bases, V lost 1 base, and 12 bases had no gene match. The CDR3 spans 16 residues. CDR3 sequence: CASSLFSSGGGIEQFF. CDR3 sequence (DNA): TGTGCCAGCAGCTTGTTTTCCAGCGGGGGCGGGATTGAGCAGTTCTTC.

The chain links TRBV19 to TRBJ1-5, with a possible D match to TRBD1 (6 bases). V shed 1 base and J shed 5 bases, with 18 bases lying between them. This CDR3 spans 17 amino acids. Per germline, CDR1 LNHDA and CDR2 SQIVND (reference sequence). CDR3: CASSIGSGGLIDQPQHF. The CDR3 DNA is TGTGCCAGTAGTATAGGTTCGGGGGGCTTGATTGATCAGCCCCAGCATTTT.

In DNA, the CDR3 is TGTGCCAGCAGCGGGGGGCTCGTTGAAAAACTGTTTTTT. The encoded protein is CASSGGLVEKLFF. The chain uses TRBV2 and TRBJ1-4; maybe TRBD1 (6 bases). CDR3 length: 13 residues. Germline lookup yields CDR1 SNHLY and CDR2 FYNNEI. Trimming left V 6 bases short and J 7 bases short, with 12 bases between.

The rearrangement uses TRBV29-1 and TRBJ2-1; tentative D call: TRBD1 (6 bases). With 5 bases removed from V and 0 bases from J, the gap between germline ends came to 14 bases. CDR3 size: 15 residues. Looked up from germline, CDR1 is SQVTM and CDR2 is ANQGSEA. CDR3 nucleotides: TGCAGCGTTCGCCTACAGGGCAGCTCCTACAATGAGCAGTTCTTC. Translated, it gives CSVRLQGSSYNEQFF.

The chain carries TRBV4-1 and TRBJ1-4; TRBD1 aligns across 8 bases. CDR3 length: 15 residues. CDR1 and CDR2 from the germline V gene are MGHRA and YSYEKL. J gave up 0 bases and V 6 bases, and 3 bases lay outside the gene matches. The CDR3 bases are TGCGCCAGCAGACAACAGGGGGCAACTAATGAAAAACTGTTTTTT. Translated: CASRQQGATNEKLFF.

The chain combines TRBV19 with TRBJ1-4; 7 bases align to TRBD1. The V segment lost 4 bases and the J segment 4 bases; nucleotides outside the gene matches: 6. CDR3 length: 15 residues. Germline lookup yields CDR1 LNHDA and CDR2 SQIVND (reference sequence). This CDR3 reads CASSRGTVSNEKLFF. The CDR3 DNA follows: TGTGCCAGTAGTAGGGGGACAGTGAGTAATGAAAAACTGTTTTTT.

V is TRBV28 and J is TRBJ2-2; 9 positions match TRBD1. The V and J ends lost 6 bases and 4 bases, in that order; junction bases with no gene match: 6. This CDR3 has 15 amino acids. Germline V lookup: CDR1 MDHEN, CDR2 SYDVKM. The chain's CDR3 is CASRPGQGRTGELFF. The DNA of the CDR3 is TGTGCCAGCAGGCCGGGACAGGGACGCACCGGGGAGCTGTTTTTT.